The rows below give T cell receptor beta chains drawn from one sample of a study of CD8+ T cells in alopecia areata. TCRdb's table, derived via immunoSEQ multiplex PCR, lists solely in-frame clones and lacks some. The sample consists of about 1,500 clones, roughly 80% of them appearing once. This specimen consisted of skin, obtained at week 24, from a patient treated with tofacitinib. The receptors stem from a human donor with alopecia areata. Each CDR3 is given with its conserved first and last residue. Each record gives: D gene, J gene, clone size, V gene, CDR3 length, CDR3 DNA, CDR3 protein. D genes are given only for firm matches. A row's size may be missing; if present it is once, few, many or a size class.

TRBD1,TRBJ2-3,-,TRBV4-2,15,TGTGCCAGCAGCCCGAATCGACAGGGGGCTAATACGCAGTATTTT,CASSPNRQGANTQYF
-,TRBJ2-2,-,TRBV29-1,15,TGCAGCGTTGCCTCGGCGGGTGCGAACACCGGGGAGCTGTTTTTT,CSVASAGANTGELFF
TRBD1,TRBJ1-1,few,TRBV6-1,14,TGTGCCAGCAGTTGGGGACAGACGAACACTGAAGCTTTCTTT,CASSWGQTNTEAFF
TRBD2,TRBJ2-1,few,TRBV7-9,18,TGTGCCAGCAGCCGCTCCCCCATAGCGGGGGGGCCGAGGAATGAGCAGTTCTTC,CASSRSPIAGGPRNEQFF
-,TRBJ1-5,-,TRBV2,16,TGTGCCAGATCCTCGGGCCCTCTAGGCAGCAATCAGCCCCAGCATTTT,CARSSGPLGSNQPQHF
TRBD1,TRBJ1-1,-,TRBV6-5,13,TGTGCCAGCAGACAGGGGGCGAACACTGAAGCTTTCTTT,CASRQGANTEAFF
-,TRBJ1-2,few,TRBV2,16,TGTGCCAGCAGAGCAAGACAGGTCTTGAATAACTATGGCTACACCTTC,CASRARQVLNNYGYTF
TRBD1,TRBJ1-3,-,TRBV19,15,TGTGCCAGTAGTGATCAGGGGGCGCCCGGAAACACCATATATTTT,CASSDQGAPGNTIYF
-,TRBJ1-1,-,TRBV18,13,TGTGCCAGCTCAACGGTGAGGGCCACTGAAGCTTTCTTT,CASSTVRATEAFF
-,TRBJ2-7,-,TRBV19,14,TGTGCCAGTAGTGTAGGACAGCGTACCTACGAGCAGTACTTC,CASSVGQRTYEQYF
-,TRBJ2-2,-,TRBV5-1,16,TGCGCCAGCAGTGTGGAGCGCGGGAAAAACACCGGGGAGCTGTTTTTT,CASSVERGKNTGELFF
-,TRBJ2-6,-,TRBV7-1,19,TGTGCCAGCAGCCCCCCGTGTCACGAAGGACAAAGTCGGGCCAACGTCCTGACTTTC,CASSPPCHEGQSRANVLTF
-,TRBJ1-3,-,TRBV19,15,TGTGCCAGTAGTGAAACTTCCTCATCTGGAAACACCATATATTTT,CASSETSSSGNTIYF
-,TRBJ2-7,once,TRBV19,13,TGTGCCAGTAAATCAGGGGCCAGCTACGAGCAGTACTTC,CASKSGASYEQYF
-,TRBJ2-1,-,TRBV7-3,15,TGTGCCAGCAGCGGGGGGCTGAGCTCCTACAATGAGCAGTTCTTC,CASSGGLSSYNEQFF
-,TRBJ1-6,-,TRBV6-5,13,TGTGCCAGTACCGGGACAAATAATTCACCCCTCCACTTT,CASTGTNNSPLHF
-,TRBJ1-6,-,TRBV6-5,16,TGTGCCAGCAGTTACTCGTGGAAGTCGTACGATTCACCCCTCCACTTT,CASSYSWKSYDSPLHF
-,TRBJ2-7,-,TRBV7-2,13,TGTGCCAGCAGCTTAGGTTGGGACAAGGCAGAGTACTTC,CASSLGWDKAEYF
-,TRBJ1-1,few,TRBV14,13,TGTGCCAGCAGCCCAACCCTTAGCACTGAAGCTTTCTTT,CASSPTLSTEAFF
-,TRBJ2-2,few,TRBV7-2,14,TGTGCCAGCAGCTTAGGATGGGGTTCCGGGGAGCTGTTTTTT,CASSLGWGSGELFF
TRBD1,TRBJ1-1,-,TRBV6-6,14,TGTGCCAGCAGGCGACAGGGCGCGAACACTGAAGCTTTCTTT,CASRRQGANTEAFF
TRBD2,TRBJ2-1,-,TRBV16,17,TGTGCCAGCAGCCCCCCCACGGGGGGAGACTCCTACAATGAGCAGTTCTTC,CASSPPTGGDSYNEQFF
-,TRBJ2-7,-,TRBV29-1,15,TGCAGCGTTGAAGCGGAAGGGGCCCCATCCTACGAGCAGTACTTC,CSVEAEGAPSYEQYF